This record covers a single T cell receptor beta chain. At least ten counts were recorded for this clone. The target of this receptor is not known. The missing CDR3 end, 3 residues past where the read stops, is filled in from the germline J gene. The CDR3 numbers 15 residues from cysteine through phenylalanine. The 36 bases shown cover part of the CDR3, and their frame starts at base 1. The germline V gene gives CDR1 as KGHSH and CDR2 as LQKENI. V sheds 3 bases and J sheds 7 bases, leaving 18 bases between their ends. The sample originates from a study of T cell clonality in common variable immunodeficiency (dated by TCRdb to 2015 to 2017). Equivalent amounts of genomic DNA from CVID and control samples were used as sequencing input. For every sample, a 60 bp segment covering the rearranged TCRbeta CDR3 region was amplified and then sequenced. The immunoSEQ assay, a bias-corrected multiplex PCR combined with high-throughput sequencing, was used to amplify TCRbeta. From the authors' description of their analysis: Each unique nucleotide sequence was treated as a clone and annotated with V, D and J genes, copy number and frequency. Sequences were labeled productive if in frame, and non-productive if out of frame or containing stop codons. Clonality was calculated from Shannon's entropy as previously described. The predicted amino acid sequences of productive clones were used to derive the mean CDR3 Kyte-Doolittle hydropathy. Using the R hclust function, scaled V gene usage was clustered hierarchically with Manhattan distance and complete linkage. Sharing of clones by CDR3 amino acid sequence was evaluated through resampling of 12 repertoires per group over 100 rounds. The repertoires were searched for about 70 published EBV-specific and about 250 published CMV-specific TCRbeta sequences. A couple of CVID samples yielding fewer than 10,000 sequences were excluded from analysis, leaving approximately 40 CVID repertoires. This immuneACCESS table, as held by TCRdb, lists in-frame sequences with V and J called but not all clones. Of the missing ones, under half trace to an unresolved V gene in checked studies; the others have no known cause. For V, J and clone size, that table is used; D and trimming come from the DNA. This sample includes tens of thousands of clones, and none of them was observed just once. The biggest ten clones account for 3.5% to 4.5% of the sample.

Here is what the overall study found, with its caveats: TCRbeta clonality was higher in CVID subjects than in healthy controls (t-test p = 0.018), and the increase was most characteristic of about a third of subjects. Although equal DNA input was used, an average of about 83,000 unique sequences per sample was obtained for controls, compared with roughly 33,000 for CVID samples. Correlations between repertoire features and clinical complications were limited by patient heterogeneity within the CVID cohort. Fewer deletions and N-nucleotide insertions were reportedly observed in CVID TCRbeta sequences, and highly modified clones with 13 or more V deletions were reportedly absent from CVID TCRbeta sequences. According to the authors, figuring out what caused the increased clonality in CVID would require sequencing the repertoires of T cell subpopulations. Fewer TCRbeta clones were shared among CVID subjects than among healthy controls (p < 0.0001).

Both CVID patients and healthy controls were predominantly of Caucasian heritage. Heparinized peripheral whole blood samples of roughly 5 to 8.5 ml were obtained from each donor. Genomic DNA from adults with common variable immune deficiency (CVID) and from healthy adult controls was the source for sequencing TCRbeta CDR3 repertoires. There were around 22 healthy adult volunteers in the control group (12 female and some ten male), ranging in age from about 20 to 75 years, with a mean age of nearly 35. To isolate peripheral blood mononuclear cells, diluted blood was subjected to density centrifugation over Hypaque 1077 or Ficoll-Paque. Genomic DNA was obtained from unsorted mononuclear cells using either Qiagen column purification or a centrifugation-based method.

The specimen was peripheral blood mononuclear cells. The chain is encoded by TRBV18 joined to TRBJ1-2; a tentative D match to TRBD1 spans 5 bases. This receptor was taken from a person aged 18 to 75 in good health. Here the CDR3 is given as CASSPTNGQGPGYTF. Partial CDR3 DNA: TGTGCCAGCTCACCCACGAATGGGCAGGGTCCTGGC. When the CDR3 is completed using the reference TRBV18 and TRBJ1-2 genes on either side, the full variable domain is NAGVMQNPRHLVRRRGQEARLRCSPMKGHSHVYWYRQLPEEGLKFMVYLQKENIIDESGMPKERFSAEFPKEGPSILRIQQVVRGDSAAYFCASSPTNGQGPGYTFGSGTRLTVV.